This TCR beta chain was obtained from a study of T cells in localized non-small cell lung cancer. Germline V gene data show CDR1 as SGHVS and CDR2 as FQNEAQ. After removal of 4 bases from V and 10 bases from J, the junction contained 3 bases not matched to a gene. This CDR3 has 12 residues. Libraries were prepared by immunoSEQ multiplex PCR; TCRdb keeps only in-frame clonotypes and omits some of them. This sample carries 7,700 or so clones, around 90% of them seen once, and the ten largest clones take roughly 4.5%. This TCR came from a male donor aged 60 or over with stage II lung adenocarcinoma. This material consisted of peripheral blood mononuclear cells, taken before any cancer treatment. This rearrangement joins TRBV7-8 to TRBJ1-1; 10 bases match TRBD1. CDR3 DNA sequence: TGTGCCAGCAGCTCACGGACAGGGGGAGCTTTCTTT. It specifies CASSSRTGGAFF.